The 31 T cell receptor beta chains in this list originate from one sample, sequenced in a study of T cell responses to AZD1222 COVID-19 vaccine. Some clones are missing from TCRdb's copy, which holds only in-frame ones; the method was immunoSEQ multiplex PCR. The sample yields about 100,000 clones, over 75% seen once. Source: peripheral blood, taken on day 0 of AZD1222 vaccination. The receptors here all came from an adult in good health.

The chain links TRBV3-1 (or the pseudogene TRBV3-2) to TRBJ1-2; 12 nucleotides match TRBD1. The J segment lost 5 bases and the V segment lost 4 bases, leaving 11 bases of the junction unmatched. Per germline, CDR1 LGHDT and CDR2 YNNKEL (reference sequence). The CDR3 is 17 residues long. The CDR3 protein is CASSRTYRDRGHYGYTF. As DNA, the CDR3 is TGTGCCAGCAGCCGAACCTACCGGGACAGGGGGCATTATGGCTACACCTTC.

The chain joins TRBV7-8 to TRBJ2-2; D is undetermined. With 5 bases removed from V and 4 bases from J, the gap between germline ends came to 20 bases. The CDR3 is made up of 17 amino acids. Germline-derived CDR1 and CDR2 are SGHVS and FQNEAQ. The CDR3 sequence: CASSSRGGGSSTGELFF. CDR3 nucleotides: TGTGCCAGCAGCAGCAGAGGTGGTGGGTCGAGCACCGGGGAGCTGTTTTTT.

This chain uses TRBV18 with TRBJ1-3; unclear D gene. Germline CDR1 reads KGHSH; CDR2 reads LQKENI. The V end lost 3 bases, the J end lost 0 bases, and 15 bases lay between the germline ends. CDR3 length equals 17 residues. The CDR3 sequence is CASSPFPDISSGNTIYF. Here the CDR3 DNA reads TGTGCCAGCTCACCCTTCCCTGACATAAGCTCTGGAAACACCATATATTTT.

On this clone: The junction and the germline gene differ at one end; a read error may be behind it. The chain uses TRBV6-5 and TRBJ1-3; no reliable D call. Germline V gene sequence: CDR1 MNHEY, CDR2 SVGAGI. This CDR3 comprises 14 residues. The CDR3, as DNA: TGTGCCAGCAGCTACTCTGGGAACGGAAACACCATATATTTT. Protein: CASSYSGNGNTIYF.

The chain combines TRBV28 with TRBJ2-5, with 7 positions matching TRBD1. J lost 5 bases, V lost 4 bases, and 7 bases had no gene match. The CDR3 length is 14 residues. Germline V gene lookup returns CDR1 MDHEN and CDR2 SYDVKM. CDR3: CASSSGTVGETQYF. The CDR3 nucleotides are TGTGCCAGCAGTTCCGGGACAGTCGGGGAGACCCAGTACTTC. Full variable domain (outside the CDR3, taken from reference TRBV28 and TRBJ2-5): DVKVTQSSRYLVKRTGEKVFLECVQDMDHENMFWYRQDPGLGLRLIYFSYDVKMKEKGDIPEGYSVSREKKERFSLILESASTNQTSMYLCASSSGTVGETQYFGPGTRLLVL.

This clone was seen once. The rearrangement uses TRBV5-6 and TRBJ2-7; D unclear. Per germline, CDR1 SGHDT and CDR2 YYEEEE. V was trimmed by 2 bases and J by 7 bases, leaving 22 bases between them. This CDR3 is 16 amino acids long. The CDR3 loop reads CASSLLHIAAVREQYF. Here the CDR3 DNA reads TGTGCCAGCAGCTTATTACACATCGCCGCCGTACGTGAGCAGTACTTC.

CDR3 DNA sequence: TGTGCCAGCAGCTTAGCGACAGGACGCAATCAGCCCCAGCATTTT. Its translation: CASSLATGRNQPQHF. The gene calls are TRBV7-6 and TRBJ1-5; TRBD1 might be the D (6 bases). From germline, CDR1 is SGHVS and CDR2 FNYEAQ. V lost 0 bases to trimming and J lost 2 bases, with 8 bases between them. The CDR3 runs 15 residues. The whole variable domain, remainder taken from reference TRBV7-6 and TRBJ1-5, is GAGVSQSPRYKVTKRGQDVALRCDPISGHVSLYWYRQALGQGPEFLTYFNYEAQQDKSGLPNDRFSAERPEGSISTLTIQRTEQRDSAMYRCASSLATGRNQPQHFGDGTRLSIL.

V is TRBV12-3 or TRBV12-4 and J is TRBJ1-5, with D possibly matching TRBD1 (6 bases). The CDR3 is 13 amino acids. Deletions cut 5 bases from V and 6 bases from J, with 11 bases between. This CDR3 is CASSITGFQPQHF. As DNA, the CDR3 is TGTGCCAGCAGTATCACAGGGTTTCAGCCCCAGCATTTT.

The V call is TRBV7-3, the J call TRBJ1-6; D might be TRBD1 (5 bases). Between the trimmed V and J ends, which lost 4 bases and 7 bases, there was a span of 5 bases. Germline V gene sequence: CDR1 SGHTA, CDR2 FQGTGA. CDR3 length: 12 residues. Here the CDR3 DNA reads TGTGCCAGCAGCTCAGGGAATTCACCCCTCCACTTT. It encodes CASSSGNSPLHF.

The chain is built from TRBV5-4 and TRBJ2-5; 7 bases are a match to TRBD1. V shed 4 bases and J 5 bases; nucleotides not matched to a gene: 5. The CDR3 is 13 amino acids. CDR1 is SGHNT, CDR2 YYREEE, per germline (reference sequence). Here the CDR3 reads CASSDRDSETQYF. The CDR3 region has the DNA TGTGCCAGCAGCGACAGGGATTCCGAGACCCAGTACTTC.

V usage is TRBV2 and J usage is TRBJ2-3; TRBD2 is a possible D gene (6 bases). CDR3 length: 18 amino acids. V was pared by 2 bases and J by 1 base, with 19 bases between. Germline V gene sequence: CDR1 SNHLY, CDR2 FYNNEI. For the CDR3, the DNA is TGTGCCAGCAGTGAAAGGACTCGGGGGTGGACGGGCACAGATACGCAGTATTTT. Its translation is CASSERTRGWTGTDTQYF.

This clone was seen only a few times. The rearrangement links TRBV27 to TRBJ2-7; 9 bases agree with TRBD1. Trimming removed 4 bases from V and 0 bases from J; junction bases left unmatched: 1. There are 14 residues in the CDR3. Germline V gene data show CDR1 as MNHEY and CDR2 as SMNVEV (reference sequence). CDR3 sequence reads: CASSWDRASYEQYF. The CDR3 nucleotides are TGTGCCAGCAGTTGGGACAGGGCCTCCTACGAGCAGTACTTC.

The count of this clone is one. V and J are TRBV5-6 and TRBJ1-1; the D gene is possibly TRBD1 (6 bases). The germline V gene has CDR1 SGHDT and CDR2 YYEEEE. V shed 10 bases and J shed 2 bases, with 21 bases lying between them. The CDR3 consists of 15 residues. CDR3 nucleotides: TGTGCCTCCGGGGGGGCGATCGATAAAAACACTGAAGCTTTCTTT. Translating it yields CASGGAIDKNTEAFF.

CDR3 DNA: TGTGCCAGCAGTTTATTCCGGGAATATTGGCAGTTCTTC. Residues: CASSLFREYWQFF. The rearrangement links TRBV12-3 or TRBV12-4 to TRBJ2-1, with D possibly TRBD2 on 5 matching bases. Trimming stripped 2 bases from V and 12 bases from J, with 14 bases between. The CDR3 extends over 13 amino acids.

This chain links TRBV4-1 with TRBJ1-4, with TRBD1 matching 7 bases. V lost 0 bases, J lost 0 bases, and 10 bases stayed unmatched. Per germline, CDR1 MGHRA and CDR2 YSYEKL. The CDR3 runs 19 residues. The DNA for the CDR3 is TGCGCCAGCAGCCAAGACCCTCCGGGACAGAAAACAACTAATGAAAAACTGTTTTTT. Translation gives CASSQDPPGQKTTNEKLFF.

The gene calls are TRBV18 and TRBJ2-1, with TRBD2 as a possible D gene (5 bases). From germline, CDR1 is KGHSH and CDR2 LQKENI. Deletions cut 4 bases from V and 8 bases from J, with 15 bases between. The CDR3 contains 14 residues. CDR3 loop: CASSLPGFGDEQFF. In DNA, the CDR3 is TGTGCCAGCTCACTTCCAGGATTCGGGGATGAGCAGTTCTTC.

This chain links TRBV30 with TRBJ1-1, with 7 bases matching TRBD1. Looked up from germline, CDR1 is GTSNPN and CDR2 is SVGIG (reference sequence). The CDR3 sequence is 15 residues long. Germline trimming cut 0 bases from V and 0 bases from J; bases unmatched to any gene: 4. As DNA, the CDR3 is TGTGCCTGGAGTGTTGGGACAGCTATGAACACTGAAGCTTTCTTT. Protein sequence: CAWSVGTAMNTEAFF.

This clone has a single count. The chain joins TRBV2 to TRBJ1-1; D is perhaps TRBD1 (6 bases). V was trimmed by 6 bases and J by 1 base, leaving 12 bases between them. Germline CDR1 is SNHLY and CDR2 is FYNNEI. This CDR3 is built from 14 residues. The CDR3 spells CASSSYRENTEAFF. For the CDR3, the DNA is TGTGCCAGCAGCTCCTACAGGGAGAACACTGAAGCTTTCTTT.

This clone showed up just a few times. The rearrangement uses TRBV7-2 and TRBJ2-3; D is perhaps TRBD2 (7 bases). From germline, CDR1 is SGHTA and CDR2 FQGNSA. V gave up 5 bases and J gave up 3 bases, with 21 bases separating them. There are 17 residues in the CDR3. The DNA for the CDR3 is TGTGCCAGCAGCGCGCCCCCGTGGGGGGGCTTGACAGATACGCAGTATTTT. Its translation is CASSAPPWGGLTDTQYF.

The chain uses TRBV19 and TRBJ1-2, with D tentatively TRBD1 (6 bases). Trimming took 9 bases from V and 4 from J, leaving 21 bases between them. This CDR3 is 15 amino acids long. Per the germline V gene, CDR1 is LNHDA and CDR2 is SQIVND (reference sequence). In DNA, the CDR3 is TGTGCCAGCAAACAACCGCAGGGGACCTTCTATGGCTACACCTTC. Protein: CASKQPQGTFYGYTF. The variable domain in full, completed from reference TRBV19 and TRBJ1-2, reads DGGITQSPKYLFRKEGQNVTLSCEQNLNHDAMYWYRQDPGQGLRLIYYSQIVNDFQKGDIAEGYSVSREKKESFPLTVTSAQKNPTAFYLCASKQPQGTFYGYTFGSGTRLTVV.

The rearrangement links TRBV5-1 to TRBJ1-2, with 8 bases aligning to TRBD1. CDR3 length equals 15 residues. J was trimmed by 3 bases and V by 0 bases; bases with no gene match: 4. The germline CDR1 and CDR2 sequences are SGHRS and YFSETQ. The CDR3 bases are TGCGCCAGCAGCTTGGGGCAGACAGGGGACTATGGCTACACCTTC. This encodes CASSLGQTGDYGYTF.

This clone came up once. The V call is TRBV6-5, the J call TRBJ2-7; 9 bases fit TRBD1. Germline V CDR1 and CDR2: MNHEY, SVGAGI. V lost 8 bases to trimming and J lost 2 bases; unmatched junction nucleotides: 10. The CDR3 runs 15 residues. The CDR3 DNA sequence: TGTGCCAGCGGGGTGGCGGGGACAGGGACCTACGAGCAGTACTTC. Amino acids: CASGVAGTGTYEQYF.

The DNA for the CDR3 is TGCGCCAGCAGCCAAGAACCTACAGGGTTTAATGAAAAACTGTTTTTT. This codes for CASSQEPTGFNEKLFF. The chain carries TRBV4-1 and TRBJ1-4; TRBD1 might be the D (6 bases). V was clipped by 0 bases and J by 4 bases, with 12 bases between them. Germline loops: CDR1 MGHRA, CDR2 YSYEKL. The CDR3 covers 16 residues.

This chain connects TRBV29-1 to TRBJ2-7; tentative D call: TRBD2 (5 bases). The CDR3 covers 15 residues. Trimming took 6 bases from V and 2 from J, leaving 20 bases between them. Germline assignment: CDR1 SQVTM and CDR2 ANQGSEA. DNA of the CDR3: TGCAGCGTCGAGGTCTTGAGGGATCGAGCCTACGAGCAGTACTTC. Amino acid sequence: CSVEVLRDRAYEQYF.

This chain links TRBV4-1 with TRBJ1-1; D gene unclear. The germline gives CDR1 MGHRA, CDR2 YSYEKL. The V and J ends lost 4 bases and 1 base respectively, with 7 bases between them. This CDR3 contains 13 residues. In DNA form, the CDR3 reads TGCGCCAGCAGCCCCCCAAGGAACACTGAAGCTTTCTTT. Translated, it gives CASSPPRNTEAFF.

The V and J genes are TRBV4-1 and TRBJ1-2; 8 nucleotides match TRBD1. In germline, CDR1 is MGHRA, CDR2 YSYEKL. V lost 0 bases and J lost 4; bases outside the gene matches: 25. The CDR3 totals 22 residues. The CDR3 spells CASSQEFGSGPRRKTGGYGYTF. DNA for the CDR3: TGCGCCAGCAGCCAAGAGTTTGGCTCCGGCCCCCGCCGGAAAACAGGGGGCTATGGCTACACCTTC.

The J gene is TRBJ2-7, the V gene TRBV6-2 or TRBV6-3, with D unclear. Germline V CDR1 and CDR2: MNHEY, SVGEGT. Deletions cut 6 bases from V and 0 bases from J, with 3 bases between. This CDR3 has 11 residues. DNA of the CDR3: TGTGCCAGCAGCCACTCCTACGAGCAGTACTTC. It is translated as CASSHSYEQYF.

The chain joins TRBV4-1 to TRBJ2-1; D might be TRBD2 (6 bases). V was pared by 1 base and J by 10 bases, with 8 bases between. The germline gives CDR1 MGHRA, CDR2 YSYEKL. The CDR3 totals 12 residues. Written as DNA, the CDR3 is TGCGCCAGCAGCCAAGGGGAGGTGGAGCAGTTCTTC. Translated, it gives CASSQGEVEQFF.

The J gene is TRBJ1-5, the V gene TRBV6-5; no firm D call. Germline CDR1 is MNHEY and CDR2 is SVGAGI. V shed 7 bases and J shed 0 bases, with 10 bases lying between them. This CDR3 comprises 14 residues. In nucleotides, the CDR3 is TGTGCCAGCAATAGATTTTATAGCAATCAGCCCCAGCATTTT. Translating gives CASNRFYSNQPQHF.

The chain recombines TRBV4-1 with TRBJ1-6, with 8 bases aligning to TRBD1. The CDR3 runs 17 residues. Losses at the gene ends were 2 bases for V and 5 bases for J; bases not matched to a gene: 8. In germline, CDR1 is MGHRA, CDR2 YSYEKL. As DNA, the CDR3 is TGCGCCAGCAGCCAATACCCTCAGGGGGCCAATAATTCACCCCTCCACTTT. The encoded protein is CASSQYPQGANNSPLHF.

The rearrangement uses TRBV9 and TRBJ2-7, with 7 bases that match TRBD1. The CDR3 has 14 residues. With 4 bases clipped from V and 1 base from J, the junction kept 5 bases outside the gene matches. Per germline, CDR1 SGDLS and CDR2 YYNGEE. The CDR3 region has the DNA TGTGCCAGCAGCCGAGAGGGACAGTCCTACGAGCAGTACTTC. This codes for CASSREGQSYEQYF.